The rows below give T cell receptor beta chains drawn from one sample of a study of sequential checkpoint blockade in melanoma. Clones were read by immunoSEQ multiplex PCR, and TCRdb kept only the in-frame ones, dropping some. The profile shows tens of thousands of clones, about nine tenths of them singletons. Sequencing was performed on CD8+ T cells sorted from blood (inferred from file names), taken from a patient given nivolumab and ipilimumab in sequence. The origin of the receptors is a human donor with melanoma. CDR3s include the opening cysteine and the closing phenylalanine or tryptophan. A D gene is named only where the DNA matches it firmly.

d_call	v_call	cdr3_aa
TRBD1	TRBV11-2	CASSLEPDRATNEKLFF
TRBD2	TRBV30	CAFTSGAAYEQYF
TRBD2	TRBV4-1	CASSQVGTGTSFNEQFF
TRBD1	TRBV10-1	CASSESLRDRGTDTQYF
TRBD2	TRBV9	CASSLIAGADEQFF
.	TRBV4-2	CASSQGQTNTGELFF
TRBD2	TRBV7-6	CASSAGTSAYNEQFF
TRBD1	TRBV7-2	CASSEGTVSNQPQHF
TRBD1	TRBV10-3	CATVGGGGTEAFF
TRBD1	TRBV7-2	CASSPRQGGIWLTDTQYF
.	TRBV27	CASSLQGSGELFF
TRBD2	TRBV19	CASSITAGGVGNEQFF
.	TRBV30	CAWSVLGDTQYF
.	TRBV7-3	CASRGQRAYGYTF
TRBD2	TRBV4-3	CASSATSAGDGSGELFF
.	TRBV4-1	CASSQISTISDSPLHF
.	TRBV19	CAIRGNTGELFF
.	TRBV6-1	CATLGLDYEQYF
.	TRBV4-2	CASSQELGIYSNQPQHF
.	TRBV6-4	CASSARGSTDTQYF
TRBD2	TRBV27	CASSLAGGRTGELFF
.	TRBV19	CASSIIPPRQLNNYGYTF
.	TRBV20-1	CSAEGTQYF
TRBD1	TRBV19	CASSPGTGRVGTEAFF
TRBD1	TRBV27	CASSPPTTPTGKYF
.	TRBV15	CATSRDPLSNSQLYEQYF
TRBD1	TRBV15	CATSRQTGAEQYF
.	TRBV7-6	CASSPGTSRQDTQYF
.	TRBV21-1	CASSKDENQPQHF
TRBD1	TRBV19	CASRPGQGADIQYF
.	TRBV29-1	CSVGRSSEQFF
TRBD2	TRBV30	CAWSWGGLAGAYEQYF
.	TRBV21-1	CASSKLQETQYF
TRBD2	TRBV27	CASSFSGISTGELFF
TRBD2	TRBV5-4	CASSLGAGVSGYEQYF
TRBD1	TRBV5-6	CASSDPGQGDYEQYF
.	TRBV4-3	CASSQDSMTAASTDTQYF
.	TRBV7-9	CASSLGGDGYTF
.	TRBV7-3	CASSSGISYEQYF
TRBD1	TRBV9	CASSEQGGSYNSPLHF
.	TRBV2	CASSEAEERYYEQYF
TRBD1	TRBV28	CASSLGRGHEQFF
.	TRBV7-9	CASRPTTYRDTGELFF
.	TRBV11-3	CASSSRVSSYNEQFF
TRBD1	TRBV18	CASSPDLGTGPITNYGYTF
.	TRBV9	CASSAGDTQETQYF
TRBD2	TRBV6-6	CASCFGGLDTQYF
TRBD2	TRBV10-3	CAISESGAGGPVGNEQFF
.	TRBV28	CASIKQVYSNQPQHF
.	TRBV2	CASILAGSGRPLQNEQFF
.	TRBV5-1	CASSLDYPVDYGYTF